This T cell receptor (beta chain) was identified during a study of graft-versus-host responses after intestinal transplantation. Study at large: As for transplant type, recipients had multivisceral, liver-intestinal, or isolated intestinal grafts. Recipients across the board were started on anti-thymocyte globulin induction, then kept on tacrolimus and steroids for around 3 years.

Study observations and caveats: Recipient marrow harbored GvH clones, some of which surfaced first in ileum or blood.

Only in-frame clones appear in the TCRdb table, and some are missing; sequencing was by immunoSEQ multiplex PCR. The sample gives roughly 120,000 clones, about 94% of which show up once; 0.45% to 0.65% is in the top ten. Points on this clone: What it recognizes is unknown.

In germline, CDR1 is SGHTA, CDR2 FQGTGA. The CDR3 is made up of 14 amino acids. Trimming took 2 bases from V and 5 from J, leaving 13 bases between them. The V gene is TRBV7-3, the J gene TRBJ2-7, with D perhaps TRBD2 (5 bases). The clonotype was recovered from a human donor who received an intestinal transplant. The material sequenced was unstimulated CD8+ T cells sorted from spleen or lymph node cells, taken before intestinal transplant. CDR3 sequence reads: CASSLLGSRDEQYF. CDR3 bases: TGTGCCAGCAGCTTACTTGGGTCGAGGGACGAGCAGTACTTC. The full variable domain, in which reference TRBV7-3 and TRBJ2-7 provide the parts outside the CDR3, is GAGVSQTPSNKVTEKGKYVELRCDPISGHTALYWYRQSLGQGPEFLIYFQGTGAADDSGLPNDRFFAVRPEGSVSTLKIQRTERGDSAVYLCASSLLGSRDEQYFGPGTRLTVT.